The 29 T cell receptor beta chains listed next were all sequenced from one sample in a study of prognosis after radiotherapy for stage I lung cancer. TCR beta CDR3 was amplified from genomic DNA by two-round multiplex PCR. It was primers specific to each TRBV and TRBJ gene that first-round PCR used. Using its own MiXCR run on the multiplex PCR reads, TCRdb lists one record per CDR3 protein. The sample carries 20,000 to 30,000 distinct CDR3 sequences, 40% recorded once. The input for sequencing was PBMCs, taken before or after stereotactic body radiation therapy (not recorded which). Source of these receptors: a donor aged 50 or older with non-small cell lung cancer.

This clonotype was seen at least ten times. This chain links TRBV2 with TRBJ1-1, with D hard to call. Germline CDR1 reads SNHLY; CDR2 reads FYNNEI. The CDR3 loop spans 14 amino acids. V was pared by 8 bases and J by 10 bases, with 23 bases between. The CDR3 DNA reads as TGTGCCAGCCTTGTATGGGAATCAGGTCCCCCAGCTTTCTTT. As protein: CASLVWESGPPAFF.

Judged by abundance, this clonotype is medium-sized (0.01 to 0.1%). The chain employs TRBV27 and TRBJ2-3; either TRBD1 or TRBD2 may supply D (5 bases each). CDR3 length: 14 amino acids. The V and J ends lost 4 bases and 5 bases respectively, with 13 bases between them. Germline CDR1 is MNHEY and CDR2 is SMNVEV (reference sequence). The CDR3 protein is CASSSYQRGDTQYF. The CDR3 DNA reads as TGTGCCAGCAGTTCCTACCAGAGGGGAGATACGCAGTATTTT.

This chain joins TRBV29-1 and TRBJ2-7, with 14 bases identical to TRBD2. With 7 bases clipped from V and 5 bases from J, the junction kept 7 bases outside the gene matches. This CDR3 is built from 14 residues. From germline, CDR1 is SQVTM and CDR2 ANQGSEA. CDR3 sequence: CSGKTSGRADEQYF. The CDR3 DNA follows: TGCAGCGGGAAGACTAGCGGGAGGGCCGACGAGCAGTACTTC.

This clonotype was counted many times. A read error may produce the germline difference seen at one junction end. The rearrangement uses TRBV4-1 and TRBJ2-1; the D is unclear. The CDR3 consists of 16 residues. Germline CDR1 MGHRA, CDR2 YSYEKL. CDR3 nucleotides: TGCGCCAGCAGCCAGGACGGAAGTACGTCCTACAATGAGCAGTCCTTC. Its protein is CASSQDGSTSYNEQSF.

This clonotype is medium-sized. The chain recombines TRBV5-1 with TRBJ2-1; D gene unclear. The CDR3 extends over 15 amino acids. CDR1 SGHRS and CDR2 YFSETQ come from the germline V gene. Trimming pared 3 bases from V and 7 bases from J, leaving 17 bases between. CDR3 bases: TGCGCCAGCAGCTCCATTGGTTTCTCGGAAAATGAGCAGTTCTTC. Translating gives CASSSIGFSENEQFF.

This clonotype came up a few times. This may be a read error, as it is one base from a much larger clone. The chain employs TRBV12-3 or TRBV12-4 and TRBJ2-3; the match to TRBD2 covers 10 bases. The J segment lost 5 bases and the V segment lost 5 bases, leaving 10 bases of the junction unmatched. This CDR3 is 16 amino acids long. CDR3 coding DNA: TGTGCCAGCAGTCCTGCTAGCGGGAGATTGCGAGATACGCAGTATTTT. Its protein product is CASSPASGRLRDTQYF.

V is TRBV2 and J is TRBJ2-7; TRBD2 matches 7 bases. The CDR3 is made up of 13 amino acids. V lost 4 bases, J lost 7 bases, and 7 bases stayed unmatched. Germline V CDR1 and CDR2: SNHLY, FYNNEI. The CDR3 spells CASSGRGGMEQYF. Here the CDR3 DNA reads TGTGCCAGCAGTGGCCGCGGGGGAATGGAGCAGTACTTC.

This clonotype showed up just a few times. This rearrangement joins TRBV12-3 or TRBV12-4 to TRBJ2-7; TRBD2 might be the D (6 bases). This CDR3 is 13 amino acids long. V lost 1 base to trimming and J lost 5 bases, with 9 bases between them. The CDR3 here is CASSLVGGNEQYF. The CDR3 DNA reads TGTGCCAGCAGTTTAGTCGGAGGGAACGAGCAGTACTTC.

This clonotype has ten or more counts. The chain couples TRBV4-1 to TRBJ2-5; the D gene is possibly TRBD2 (5 bases). Germline assignment: CDR1 MGHRA and CDR2 YSYEKL. Deletions cut 4 bases from V and 5 bases from J, with 14 bases between. This CDR3 contains 14 residues. CDR3 residues: CASSPPREQETQYF. The CDR3 DNA is TGCGCCAGCAGCCCCCCCCGGGAACAGGAGACCCAGTACTTC.

The V call is TRBV6-5, the J call TRBJ1-5; unclear D gene. CDR3 length: 15 amino acids. V was shortened by 0 bases and J by 4 bases, with 10 bases between the two germline ends. Germline-derived CDR1 and CDR2 are MNHEY and SVGAGI. CDR3 bases: TGTGCCAGCAGTTACTCTAGCACTGGGAATCAGCCCCAGCATTTT. It yields the protein CASSYSSTGNQPQHF.

This chain links TRBV2 with TRBJ2-3, with D uncertain. The CDR3 covers 15 residues. V shed 9 bases and J shed 0 bases, with 16 bases lying between them. CDR1 and CDR2 from the germline V gene are SNHLY and FYNNEI. The CDR3 coding sequence is TGTGCCAGAAGCCTCCAGGCTGTGAGCACAGATACGCAGTATTTT. Its protein product is CARSLQAVSTDTQYF.

The V call is TRBV20-1, the J call TRBJ2-5; no reliable D call. The germline gives CDR1 DFQATT, CDR2 SNEGSKA (reference sequence). The V and J ends lost 0 bases and 2 bases respectively, with 13 bases between them. The CDR3 totals 15 residues. CDR3 sequence (DNA): TGCAGTGCTAGAGATAGGGCGGTACATCAAGAGACCCAGTACTTC. Protein sequence: CSARDRAVHQETQYF.

In its sample, this clonotype was seen many times. V gene TRBV9 combines with J gene TRBJ2-2; 8 bases align to TRBD2. This CDR3 comprises 16 residues. Germline CDR1 and CDR2: SGDLS and YYNGEE. J gave up 7 bases and V 4 bases, and 12 bases lay outside the gene matches. CDR3 residues: CASSLNAGRAIGELFF. CDR3 sequence (DNA): TGTGCCAGCAGCCTCAACGCCGGGAGGGCCATCGGGGAGCTGTTTTTT.

J is TRBJ2-5 and V is TRBV19, with 9 nucleotides matching TRBD1. This CDR3 has 19 residues. Trimming took 5 bases from V and 5 from J; bases not matched to a gene: 21. CDR1 and CDR2 (germline): LNHDA, SQIVND (reference sequence). The CDR3 DNA reads TGTGCCAGTAGTCTAAGAGCCCTACGGGACAGGGCGTTACGTGAGACCCAGTACTTC. This codes for CASSLRALRDRALRETQYF.

A remark on this clonotype: A far more abundant clone sits one base away, making this likely a read error. J is TRBJ2-5 and V is TRBV5-1; the D is unclear. The last part of the DNA fits TRBJ2-1 better; the J call may be wrong. The CDR3 consists of 14 residues. Germline assignment: CDR1 SGHRS and CDR2 YFSETQ. The CDR3 region has the DNA TGCGCCAGCAGCTCCCGGATTTCGGACAATGAGCAGTTCTTC. It codes for CASSSRISDNEQFF.

This clonotype has ten or more counts. The chain carries TRBV19 and TRBJ1-2; the D gene is possibly TRBD1 (5 bases). The germline CDR1 and CDR2 sequences are LNHDA and SQIVND (reference sequence). This CDR3 is 14 amino acids long. Trimming took off 6 bases at V and 4 bases at J, with 15 bases between the two ends. The CDR3 here is CASSPRPGGYGYTF. The CDR3 DNA reads TGTGCCAGTAGCCCACGGCCTGGGGGCTATGGCTACACCTTC.

This rearrangement joins TRBV6-2 or TRBV6-3 to TRBJ2-3, with TRBD1 identical over 8 bases. The CDR3 covers 14 residues. Trimming removed 7 bases from V and 5 bases from J; junction bases left unmatched: 8. Germline lookup yields CDR1 MNHEY and CDR2 SVGEGT. Written as DNA, the CDR3 is TGTGCCAGCATACCGGGACAGGTACAAGATACGCAGTATTTT. It yields the protein CASIPGQVQDTQYF.

By sample share, this clonotype is medium-sized (0.01 to 0.1%). The V gene is TRBV20-1, the J gene TRBJ2-7; D is ambiguous. The V end was cut by 0 bases, the J end by 6 bases, with 9 bases between. This CDR3 has 12 residues. CDR1 and CDR2 from the germline V gene are DFQATT and SNEGSKA (reference sequence). The CDR3 region has the DNA TGCAGTGCTAGAGATAGGACGGTCGAGCAGTACTTC. Translated, it gives CSARDRTVEQYF.

On this clonotype: The junction departs from germline at one end; a sequencing error may be responsible. The chain links TRBV27 to TRBJ2-1, with TRBD2 matching over 12 bases. Germline V CDR1 and CDR2: MNHEY, SMNVEV (reference sequence). The length of the CDR3 is 17 residues. The CDR3 region has the DNA TGTGCCAACAGTTCCCTGACTAGCGGGAGTGTACGCAATGAGCAGTTCTTC. Its translation is CANSSLTSGSVRNEQFF.

On this clonotype: Given a far larger clone just one base away, this is likely a sequencing read error. The rearrangement uses TRBV6-2 or TRBV6-3 and TRBJ2-1; 10 bases are shared with TRBD2. From germline, CDR1 is MNHEY and CDR2 SVGEGT. The CDR3 covers 20 residues. Germline trimming cut 5 bases from V and 0 bases from J; bases unmatched to any gene: 16. The DNA of the CDR3 is TGTGCCAGCAGTCCCGGGGGGGCTAGCGGGAGTTCGAGCTCCTACAATGAGCAGTTCTTC. It yields the protein CASSPGGASGSSSSYNEQFF.

Of note for this clonotype: Its ends do not fully match the called genes, so a read error is possible. This sequence joins TRBV6-1 and TRBJ1-2, with D perhaps TRBD1 (5 bases). The CDR3 sequence is 13 residues long. The germline V gene has CDR1 MNHNS and CDR2 SASEGT. CDR3 coding DNA: TGTGCCAGCGTTTTGAGAGGGGACTATGTCTACACCTTC. Its translation: CASVLRGDYVYTF.

This clonotype was detected ten times or more. This rearrangement joins TRBV6-4 to TRBJ1-6; D possibly corresponds to TRBD1 (6 bases). The germline V and J ends were trimmed by 3 bases and 5 bases, with 17 bases remaining between them. CDR1 and CDR2 (germline): MRHNA, SNTAGT. The CDR3 covers 17 residues. Written as DNA, the CDR3 is TGTGCCAGCAGTGAAAGTCAGGGGATGAGAGATAATTCACCCCTCCACTTT. Amino acids: CASSESQGMRDNSPLHF.

This clonotype was counted ten times or more. The chain recombines TRBV24-1 with TRBJ1-5, with 9 bases identical to TRBD1. This CDR3 has 15 amino acids. The trim removed 4 bases at V and 4 bases at J, leaving 4 bases unmatched. Germline-derived CDR1 and CDR2 are KGHDR and SFDVKD. CDR3 nucleotide sequence: TGTGCCACCAGTGAGGGACAGGGACGAAATCAGCCCCAGCATTTT. Translation: CATSEGQGRNQPQHF.

This clonotype showed up just a few times. A much bigger clone sits one base away, suggesting this may be a read error. V gene TRBV18 combines with J gene TRBJ1-4; 8 bases align to TRBD1. The CDR3 runs to 14 residues. Per germline, CDR1 KGHSH and CDR2 LQKENI. V shed 4 bases, J shed 8 bases, and the junction held 6 bases outside the gene matches. The CDR3 region has the DNA TGTGCCAGCTCACACACAGGGGGAGGCGAAAAACTGTTTTTT. This translates into CASSHTGGGEKLFF.

This clonotype was picked up many times. The chain recombines TRBV11-2 with TRBJ2-1, with D possibly TRBD1 on 5 matching bases. The CDR3 spans 15 residues. Germline V CDR1 and CDR2: SGHAT, FQNNGV. V lost 4 bases and J lost 0, with 10 bases in between. The CDR3 bases are TGTGCCAGCAGCTCCCTAGGGGCCTCCTACAATGAGCAGTTCTTC. This sequence encodes CASSSLGASYNEQFF.

Comments on this clonotype: A far larger clone is a single base away, which makes a read error likely. The chain has TRBV2 and TRBJ1-2; D may be TRBD1 (6 bases). Trimming cost V 6 bases and J 8 bases, with 16 bases left between them. CDR1 and CDR2 (germline): SNHLY, FYNNEI. This CDR3 is 13 amino acids long. The CDR3 DNA sequence: TGTGCCAGCAGATTACCGGGGGGGCGGGGCTACACCTTC. The encoded protein is CASRLPGGRGYTF.

In this sample, this clonotype turned up many times. This chain connects TRBV6-2 or TRBV6-3 to TRBJ2-1; 10 nucleotides agree with TRBD2. The trim removed 5 bases at V and 8 bases at J, leaving 9 bases unmatched. CDR1 and CDR2 from the germline V gene are MNHEY and SVGEGT. CDR3 length: 15 residues. The CDR3 DNA follows: TGTGCCAGCAGTGGCGGGGCTAGCGGGAGTGATGAGCAGTTCTTC. It codes for CASSGGASGSDEQFF.

With regard to this clonotype: With only one base between it and a far larger clone, this is likely a read error. This sequence joins TRBV19 and TRBJ2-1, with 8 bases matching TRBD1. There are 18 residues in the CDR3. The germline gives CDR1 LNHDA, CDR2 SQIVND (reference sequence). After removal of 2 bases from V and 10 bases from J, the junction contained 19 bases not matched to a gene. CDR3 bases: TGTGCCAGTAGTATATTCTCGGTGTTCCTGACAGGGGCCTACGAGCAGTTCTTC. Translating gives CASSIFSVFLTGAYEQFF.

This clonotype was counted ten times or more. The V and J genes are TRBV20-1 and TRBJ1-1; 8 bases agree with TRBD1. Germline trimming cut 3 bases from V and 4 bases from J; bases unmatched to any gene: 7. Looked up from germline, CDR1 is DFQATT and CDR2 is SNEGSKA (reference sequence). The CDR3 is 14 amino acids. The CDR3 region is CSARVDRDGTEAFF. In nucleotides, the CDR3 is TGCAGTGCTAGGGTGGACAGGGACGGCACTGAAGCTTTCTTT.